Presented here are 3 T cell receptor beta chains from one specimen sequenced in a study of Ad26.COV2.S vaccination and SARS-CoV-2 variants. Some clones are missing from TCRdb's copy, which holds only in-frame ones; the method was immunoSEQ multiplex PCR. The sample lists around 450,000 clones; 89% were seen once. Treatment given: around 19 received Ad26.COV2.S at low or high dose, single or two shots; about 5 received placebo; per-sample allocation not given. Material that was analyzed had been drawn on day 63 after the first vaccine or placebo injection. The sample here was peripheral blood, taken in a trial of Ad26.COV2.S vaccine versus placebo. Receptors were obtained from a person between 18 and 59 years old who received the Ad26.COV2.S COVID-19 vaccine or a placebo.

V is TRBV7-9 and J is TRBJ2-2, with no clear D. In germline, CDR1 is SEHNR, CDR2 FQNEAQ (reference sequence). Trimming left V 6 bases short and J 0 bases short, with 5 bases between. The CDR3 is 13 amino acids. The CDR3 loop reads CASSHSNTGELFF. The CDR3 DNA reads as TGTGCCAGCAGTCACTCGAACACCGGGGAGCTGTTTTTT.

J is TRBJ2-3 and V is TRBV18; TRBD2 matches at 11 bases. The CDR3 has 18 residues. After removal of 2 bases from V and 2 bases from J, the junction contained 9 bases not matched to a gene. Germline V lookup: CDR1 KGHSH, CDR2 LQKENI. The CDR3 loop is CASSPSAPTSGDTDTQYF. For the CDR3, the DNA is TGTGCCAGCTCACCATCAGCGCCGACTAGCGGGGACACAGATACGCAGTATTTT. The full variable domain, its missing parts supplied by reference TRBV18 and TRBJ2-3, is NAGVMQNPRHLVRRRGQEARLRCSPMKGHSHVYWYRQLPEEGLKFMVYLQKENIIDESGMPKERFSAEFPKEGPSILRIQQVVRGDSAAYFCASSPSAPTSGDTDTQYFGPGTRLTVL.

The chain carries TRBV28 and TRBJ1-5; D is perhaps TRBD1 (6 bases). V was pared by 5 bases and J by 0 bases, with 11 bases between. The germline V gene encodes CDR1 MDHEN and CDR2 SYDVKM. The CDR3 extends over 15 amino acids. The CDR3, as DNA: TGTGCCAGCAGTGGGGGGCGCGGTAGCAATCAGCCCCAGCATTTT. This encodes CASSGGRGSNQPQHF.